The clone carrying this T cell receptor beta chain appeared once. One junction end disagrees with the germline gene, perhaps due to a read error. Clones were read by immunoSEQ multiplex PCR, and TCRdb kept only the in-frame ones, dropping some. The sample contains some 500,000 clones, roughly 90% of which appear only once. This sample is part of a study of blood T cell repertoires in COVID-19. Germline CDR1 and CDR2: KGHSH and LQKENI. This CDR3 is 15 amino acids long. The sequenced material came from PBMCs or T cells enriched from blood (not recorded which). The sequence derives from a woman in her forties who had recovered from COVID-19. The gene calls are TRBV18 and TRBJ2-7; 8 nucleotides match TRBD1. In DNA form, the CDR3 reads TGTGCCAGCTCTCCGGGCACAGGGGGAACCCACGAGCAGTGCTTC. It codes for CASSPGTGGTHEQCF.